This T cell receptor beta chain was captured in a study of OX40 agonist ivuxolimab in advanced cancers. Study-level information: Partial responses were achieved by three patients, one with hepatocellular carcinoma and two with cutaneous melanoma. Regarding the study as a whole: Low normalized T-cell clonal expansion was additionally recorded for some nonresponders.

The method was immunoSEQ multiplex PCR; TCRdb's version includes in-frame clones alone and lacks a portion of them. The repertoire holds 30,000 to 35,000 clones, with 84% as singletons. Patients with a history of autoimmune disease or on systemic immunosuppression were excluded. Concerning this clone itself: Its antigen is still unknown.

The germline V and J ends were trimmed by 4 bases and 5 bases, with 15 bases remaining between them. Germline loops: CDR1 SGHTA, CDR2 FQGNSA. The CDR3 covers 16 residues. V gene TRBV7-2 combines with J gene TRBJ2-6; D unclear. The starting material was CD4+ or CD8+ T cells sorted from blood, obtained in a trial of the OX40 agonist ivuxolimab. The receptor's source is an adult with an advanced solid tumor such as melanoma, head and neck, liver or kidney cancer. In nucleotides, the CDR3 is TGTGCCAGCAGCTGGAGACGACAAAGTCGGGCCAACGTCCTGACTTTC. It encodes CASSWRRQSRANVLTF.